This is a list of T cell receptor beta chains from one sample in a study of a mutant IDH1 vaccine in newly diagnosed glioma. The method was immunoSEQ multiplex PCR; TCRdb's version includes in-frame clones alone and lacks a portion of them. The profile covers under 85,000 clones, with approximately 85% appearing a single time and 0.75% to 0.95% taken by the ten largest. Their antigens remain unidentified. The sample was PBMCs, taken from a glioma patient whose treatment included an IDH1 peptide vaccine. The receptors were gathered from a woman aged 50 to 60 with glioma. The CDR3 runs from the conserved cysteine through the conserved F or W. The D gene is left open where the match is weak. The size entry is marked missing in some rows and otherwise reads once, few, many or a size class.

v_gene: TRBV27
j_gene: TRBJ1-1
abundance: few
d_gene: -
CDR3aa: CASSKTGLNTEAFF
CDR3nt: TGTGCCAGCAGTAAGACGGGGCTGAACACTGAAGCTTTCTTT

v_gene: TRBV30
j_gene: TRBJ2-1
abundance: few
d_gene: TRBD1
CDR3aa: CAWSSGTGFNNEQFF
CDR3nt: TGTGCCTGGAGTTCGGGGACAGGGTTTAACAATGAGCAGTTCTTC

v_gene: TRBV7-9
j_gene: TRBJ2-2
abundance: -
d_gene: -
CDR3aa: CASSLKAGQVNTGELFF
CDR3nt: TGTGCCAGCAGCTTGAAAGCGGGACAGGTGAACACCGGGGAGCTGTTTTTT

v_gene: TRBV23-1
j_gene: TRBJ1-1
abundance: -
d_gene: TRBD1
CDR3aa: CASSQTDRETEAFF
CDR3nt: TGCGCCAGCAGTCAAACCGACAGGGAAACTGAAGCTTTCTTT

v_gene: TRBV29-1
j_gene: TRBJ2-7
abundance: -
d_gene: TRBD1
CDR3aa: CSVHGTGGEQYF
CDR3nt: TGCAGCGTTCATGGGACAGGGGGTGAGCAGTACTTC

v_gene: TRBV11-2
j_gene: TRBJ2-5
abundance: -
d_gene: -
CDR3aa: CASSQGYQETQYF
CDR3nt: TGTGCCAGCAGCCAGGGGTACCAAGAGACCCAGTACTTC

v_gene: TRBV4-1
j_gene: TRBJ2-7
abundance: -
d_gene: TRBD2
CDR3aa: CASSPLTSGPPYEQYF
CDR3nt: TGCGCCAGCAGCCCTCTGACTAGCGGCCCGCCCTACGAGCAGTACTTC

v_gene: TRBV9
j_gene: TRBJ2-7
abundance: -
d_gene: TRBD1
CDR3aa: CASSVDDRGYQGYEQYF
CDR3nt: TGTGCCAGCAGCGTAGACGACAGGGGGTATCAGGGCTACGAGCAGTACTTC

v_gene: TRBV7-2
j_gene: TRBJ2-7
abundance: -
d_gene: -
CDR3aa: CASSHFGSSSYEQYF
CDR3nt: TGTGCCAGCAGCCATTTCGGAAGTTCGTCCTACGAGCAGTACTTC

v_gene: TRBV18
j_gene: TRBJ1-2
abundance: -
d_gene: -
CDR3aa: CASSPMQGRDGYTF
CDR3nt: TGTGCCAGCTCACCAATGCAGGGAAGGGATGGCTACACCTTC

v_gene: TRBV6-1
j_gene: TRBJ2-2
abundance: -
d_gene: -
CDR3aa: CASTEWRGELFF
CDR3nt: TGTGCCAGCACCGAATGGCGCGGGGAGCTGTTTTTT

v_gene: TRBV5-1
j_gene: TRBJ1-2
abundance: -
d_gene: TRBD1
CDR3aa: CASTGGRDYGYTF
CDR3nt: TGCGCCAGCACAGGGGGAAGGGACTATGGCTACACCTTC

v_gene: TRBV11-3
j_gene: TRBJ1-5
abundance: -
d_gene: -
CDR3aa: CASSLGRVQPQHF
CDR3nt: TGTGCCAGCAGCTTAGGAAGGGTACAGCCCCAGCATTTT

v_gene: TRBV6-5
j_gene: TRBJ1-2
abundance: -
d_gene: -
CDR3aa: CASSYSTGGGYTF
CDR3nt: TGTGCCAGCAGTTACTCCACGGGAGGCGGCTACACCTTC

v_gene: TRBV18
j_gene: TRBJ1-5
abundance: many
d_gene: TRBD1
CDR3aa: CASSLPGQGANQPQHF
CDR3nt: TGTGCCAGCTCACTTCCCGGGCAGGGGGCGAATCAGCCCCAGCATTTT

v_gene: TRBV5-1
j_gene: TRBJ2-7
abundance: -
d_gene: -
CDR3aa: CASSQGGSGSYEQYF
CDR3nt: TGCGCCAGCAGCCAGGGGGGGAGCGGTTCCTACGAGCAGTACTTC

v_gene: TRBV18
j_gene: TRBJ2-2
abundance: -
d_gene: -
CDR3aa: CASSLPVGYTGELFF
CDR3nt: TGTGCCAGCTCACTACCAGTAGGCTACACCGGGGAGCTGTTTTTT

v_gene: TRBV6-1
j_gene: TRBJ2-3
abundance: -
d_gene: TRBD2
CDR3aa: CASTLLAGGPDTQYF
CDR3nt: TGTGCCAGCACCCTTTTAGCGGGAGGGCCAGATACGCAGTATTTT

v_gene: TRBV4-1
j_gene: TRBJ2-7
abundance: many
d_gene: -
CDR3aa: CASSQVGGVGYEQYF
CDR3nt: TGCGCCAGCAGCCAAGTCGGAGGGGTCGGGTACGAGCAGTACTTC

v_gene: TRBV28
j_gene: TRBJ1-2
abundance: -
d_gene: -
CDR3aa: CASRVLEPPGYTF
CDR3nt: TGTGCCAGCAGGGTTCTTGAGCCCCCTGGCTACACCTTC

v_gene: TRBV15
j_gene: TRBJ1-2
abundance: -
d_gene: -
CDR3aa: CATSRDLQRGGYTF
CDR3nt: TGTGCCACCAGCAGAGATCTCCAGCGGGGTGGCTACACCTTC

v_gene: TRBV18
j_gene: TRBJ2-2
abundance: -
d_gene: TRBD1
CDR3aa: CASSPGQGFLDTGELFF
CDR3nt: TGTGCCAGCTCACCAGGACAGGGTTTTTTGGACACCGGGGAGCTGTTTTTT

v_gene: TRBV28
j_gene: TRBJ2-7
abundance: -
d_gene: TRBD2
CDR3aa: CASSLGGRAYEQYF
CDR3nt: TGTGCCAGCAGTTTAGGCGGGAGGGCCTACGAGCAGTACTTC

v_gene: TRBV28
j_gene: TRBJ1-5
abundance: -
d_gene: -
CDR3aa: CASSQGLRSNQPQHF
CDR3nt: TGTGCCAGCAGCCAAGGGTTGCGGAGCAATCAGCCCCAGCATTTT

v_gene: TRBV28
j_gene: TRBJ2-5
abundance: -
d_gene: -
CDR3aa: CASSFGGLETQYF
CDR3nt: TGTGCCAGCAGTTTTGGGGGGCTGGAGACCCAGTACTTC

v_gene: TRBV5-1
j_gene: TRBJ2-3
abundance: -
d_gene: TRBD1
CDR3aa: CASSSGQGNTQYF
CDR3nt: TGCGCCAGCAGCTCGGGACAGGGAAATACGCAGTATTTT

v_gene: TRBV7-7
j_gene: TRBJ2-2
abundance: -
d_gene: -
CDR3aa: CASSPGANAGELFF
CDR3nt: TGTGCTAGCAGCCCCGGGGCGAACGCCGGGGAGCTGTTTTTT

v_gene: TRBV5-1
j_gene: TRBJ2-7
abundance: -
d_gene: TRBD2
CDR3aa: CASKREGSSYEQYF
CDR3nt: TGCGCCAGCAAGCGGGAGGGCAGCTCCTACGAGCAGTACTTC

v_gene: TRBV13
j_gene: TRBJ2-3
abundance: few
d_gene: -
CDR3aa: CASSLGRPDTQYF
CDR3nt: TGTGCCAGCAGCTTAGGCCGGCCAGATACGCAGTATTTT

v_gene: TRBV7-2
j_gene: TRBJ2-1
abundance: -
d_gene: TRBD2
CDR3aa: CASSWLAGGSYNEQFF
CDR3nt: TGTGCCAGCAGCTGGCTAGCGGGAGGATCCTACAATGAGCAGTTCTTC

v_gene: TRBV10-3
j_gene: TRBJ1-5
abundance: medium-sized
d_gene: -
CDR3aa: CAISEGQSNQPQHF
CDR3nt: TGTGCCATCAGTGAAGGGCAGAGCAATCAGCCCCAGCATTTT

v_gene: TRBV28
j_gene: TRBJ1-2
abundance: -
d_gene: TRBD1
CDR3aa: CASSLSGTGGGGYTF
CDR3nt: TGTGCCAGCAGTCTATCAGGGACAGGGGGCGGAGGCTACACCTTC

v_gene: TRBV28
j_gene: TRBJ1-1
abundance: -
d_gene: -
CDR3aa: CASSPPRGLNTEAFF
CDR3nt: TGTGCCAGCAGTCCCCCCCGAGGACTGAACACTGAAGCTTTCTTT

v_gene: TRBV7-3
j_gene: TRBJ2-4
abundance: -
d_gene: TRBD2
CDR3aa: CASSLDSGSGNIQYF
CDR3nt: TGTGCCAGCAGCTTAGATAGCGGGAGTGGGAACATTCAGTACTTC

v_gene: TRBV7-2
j_gene: TRBJ2-1
abundance: -
d_gene: -
CDR3aa: CASSLVVRPSYNEQFF
CDR3nt: TGTGCCAGCAGCTTAGTGGTCAGACCCTCCTACAATGAGCAGTTCTTC

v_gene: TRBV6-5
j_gene: TRBJ1-4
abundance: -
d_gene: -
CDR3aa: CASSLIEKLFF
CDR3nt: TGTGCCAGCAGTTTGATCGAAAAACTGTTTTTT

v_gene: TRBV28
j_gene: TRBJ2-7
abundance: -
d_gene: -
CDR3aa: CASSPSDEQYF
CDR3nt: TGTGCCAGCTCCCCTTCGGACGAGCAGTACTTC

v_gene: TRBV20-1
j_gene: TRBJ2-1
abundance: -
d_gene: -
CDR3aa: CSAEKYNEQFF
CDR3nt: TGCAGTGCTGAGAAATACAATGAGCAGTTCTTC

v_gene: TRBV29-1
j_gene: TRBJ2-7
abundance: -
d_gene: -
CDR3aa: CSVEASGTFGEQYF
CDR3nt: TGCAGCGTTGAAGCCTCAGGGACCTTTGGGGAGCAGTACTTC

v_gene: TRBV2
j_gene: TRBJ1-5
abundance: -
d_gene: -
CDR3aa: CASSNRVNQPQHF
CDR3nt: TGTGCCAGCAGTAACAGGGTCAATCAGCCCCAGCATTTT

v_gene: TRBV11-2
j_gene: TRBJ1-5
abundance: once
d_gene: -
CDR3aa: CASSLGTPSNQPQHF
CDR3nt: TGTGCCAGCAGCTTAGGGACACCTAGCAATCAGCCCCAGCATTTT

v_gene: TRBV19
j_gene: TRBJ2-1
abundance: -
d_gene: -
CDR3aa: CASSIDETYNEQFF
CDR3nt: TGTGCCAGTAGTATCGATGAAACCTACAATGAGCAGTTCTTC

v_gene: TRBV10-2
j_gene: TRBJ2-7
abundance: -
d_gene: -
CDR3aa: CASIEGTGDEQYF
CDR3nt: TGCGCCAGCATAGAAGGGACCGGCGACGAGCAGTACTTC

v_gene: TRBV2
j_gene: TRBJ2-3
abundance: -
d_gene: TRBD1
CDR3aa: CASPTGKDTQYF
CDR3nt: TGTGCCAGCCCGACAGGGAAGGATACGCAGTATTTT

v_gene: TRBV10-2
j_gene: TRBJ2-1
abundance: -
d_gene: -
CDR3aa: CASSESSSQHGEQFF
CDR3nt: TGCGCCAGCAGTGAGTCGAGTTCCCAACACGGTGAGCAGTTCTTC

v_gene: TRBV27
j_gene: TRBJ1-4
abundance: -
d_gene: -
CDR3aa: CASSGRGFNEKLFF
CDR3nt: TGTGCCAGCAGTGGCAGGGGTTTTAATGAAAAACTGTTTTTT

v_gene: TRBV30
j_gene: TRBJ2-7
abundance: -
d_gene: -
CDR3aa: CAWSDGNAYEQYF
CDR3nt: TGTGCCTGGAGTGACGGGAATGCCTACGAGCAGTACTTC

v_gene: TRBV19
j_gene: TRBJ1-5
abundance: -
d_gene: TRBD1
CDR3aa: CASSIPQGVYQPQHF
CDR3nt: TGTGCCAGTAGTATACCACAGGGGGTTTATCAGCCCCAGCATTTT

v_gene: TRBV29-1
j_gene: TRBJ2-7
abundance: -
d_gene: TRBD2
CDR3aa: CSVEDPYSGSGYEQYF
CDR3nt: TGCAGCGTTGAAGATCCCTATAGCGGGAGCGGGTACGAGCAGTACTTC

v_gene: TRBV9
j_gene: TRBJ2-1
abundance: -
d_gene: -
CDR3aa: CASSEQGSYNEQFF
CDR3nt: TGTGCCAGCAGCGAACAGGGATCCTACAATGAGCAGTTCTTC